This passage covers 17 T cell receptor beta chains from one sample sequenced in a study of identical twins. Each CDR3 protein gets one entry after TCRdb re-called the 5' RACE reads with MiXCR. The data show about 690,000 distinct CDR3 sequences, around 6% seen once. The source material was naive T cells sorted from blood. These receptors all come from a man younger than 35 in good health.

This clonotype has a count of ten or more. The chain links TRBV7-7 to TRBJ2-3, with 12 bases matching TRBD2. The CDR3 has 16 residues. With V trimmed by 5 bases and J by 6 bases, 9 bases remained unmatched. Germline CDR1 is SSHAT and CDR2 is FNYEAQ (reference sequence). The CDR3 here is CASSPRLAGELDTQYF. The CDR3 DNA reads TGTGCCAGCAGCCCTAGACTAGCGGGAGAATTGGATACGCAGTATTTT.

Details on this clonotype: The junction does not match germline at one end; this may be a read error. This rearrangement joins TRBV7-9 to TRBJ1-1; a weak D match, TRBD1 (5 bases). The CDR3 has 15 residues. Germline CDR1 SEHNR, CDR2 FQNEAQ (reference sequence). This CDR3 reads CSSSLVGAGGTEAFF. In DNA form, the CDR3 reads TGTTCCAGCAGCTTAGTAGGGGCTGGCGGCACTGAAGCTTTCTTT.

This clonotype showed up just a few times. The rearrangement joins TRBV29-1 to TRBJ1-1; tentatively, D is TRBD1 (5 bases). The germline V and J ends were trimmed by 5 bases and 0 bases, with 7 bases remaining between them. The CDR3 extends over 12 amino acids. CDR1 is SQVTM, CDR2 ANQGSEA, per germline. Written as DNA, the CDR3 is TGCAGCGTTAGACAGATGAACACTGAAGCTTTCTTT. This translates into CSVRQMNTEAFF.

This clonotype was detected a few times. This chain uses TRBV20-1 with TRBJ2-7; 12 bases agree with TRBD1. The V gene end was trimmed by 1 base and the J gene end by 7 bases; junction bases not matched to a gene: 14. Per germline, CDR1 DFQATT and CDR2 SNEGSKA (reference sequence). The length of the CDR3 is 17 residues. CDR3 DNA sequence: TGCAGTGCTAGAGGTCTCGCGTGGGGACAGGGGGCTGGAGAGCAGTACTTC. This translates into CSARGLAWGQGAGEQYF.

The genes are TRBV25-1 and TRBJ1-2; weak D call: TRBD1 (5 bases). V was pared by 1 base and J by 6 bases, with 18 bases between. The CDR3 totals 16 residues. CDR1 is MGHDK, CDR2 SYGVNS, per germline. CDR3 protein: CASSESGVWGSHGYTF. As DNA, the CDR3 is TGTGCCAGCAGTGAATCGGGGGTTTGGGGCAGCCATGGCTACACCTTC.

This clonotype was picked up a small number of times. The chain employs TRBV20-1 and TRBJ2-4, with 10 bases lining up with TRBD1. CDR3 length: 15 residues. After removal of 0 bases from V and 5 bases from J, the junction contained 4 bases not matched to a gene. Germline values: CDR1 DFQATT, CDR2 SNEGSKA (reference sequence). The CDR3 bases are TGCAGTGCTAGAGACGCGACAGGGGGCGAAAACATTCAGTACTTC. This codes for CSARDATGGENIQYF.

This clonotype turned up a few times. The chain couples TRBV11-1 to TRBJ2-5; D ambiguous. Trimming shortened V by 2 bases and J by 4 bases, and 23 bases separated the two germline ends. Germline values: CDR1 SGHAT, CDR2 FQDESV (reference sequence). This CDR3 has 18 amino acids. The CDR3, as DNA: TGTGCCAGCAGCTTATTTATGATGGCACCTGTTGGTGTAGAGACCCAGTACTTC. It specifies CASSLFMMAPVGVETQYF.

This clonotype was picked up many times. The rearrangement links TRBV5-1 to TRBJ2-3, with D maybe TRBD2 (6 bases). Per the germline V gene, CDR1 is SGHRS and CDR2 is YFSETQ. Trimming cost V 1 base and J 5 bases, with 17 bases left between them. The CDR3 extends over 16 amino acids. CDR3 coding DNA: TGCGCCAGCAGCTTGTCTCGCGGGACCCAGGGAGATACGCAGTATTTT. It is translated as CASSLSRGTQGDTQYF. The entire variable domain, with the rest obtained from reference TRBV5-1 and TRBJ2-3, is as follows: KAGVTQTPRYLIKTRGQQVTLSCSPISGHRSVSWYQQTPGQGLQFLFEYFSETQRNKGNFPGRFSGRQFSNSRSEMNVSTLELGDSALYLCASSLSRGTQGDTQYFGPGTRLTVL.

This clonotype was recorded at least ten times. The chain uses TRBV12-3 or TRBV12-4 and TRBJ1-1; 10 nucleotides line up with TRBD1. This CDR3 spans 19 amino acids. V gave up 3 bases and J gave up 0 bases; unmatched junction bases: 13. The DNA for the CDR3 is TGTGCCAGCAGTTTGACCCTCGGCGACAGGGGGCGAATGAACACTGAAGCTTTCTTT. Its translation: CASSLTLGDRGRMNTEAFF.

This rearrangement joins TRBV20-1 to TRBJ1-2; no clear D. Trimming removed 7 bases from V and 1 base from J, with 4 bases in between. Germline V lookup: CDR1 DFQATT, CDR2 SNEGSKA (reference sequence). The length of the CDR3 is 10 residues. The chain's CDR3 is CSVRNYGYTF. Here the CDR3 DNA reads TGCAGTGTACGTAACTATGGCTACACCTTC.

Many counts were recorded for this clonotype. Its ends do not fully match the called genes, so a read error is possible. This chain joins TRBV7-8 and TRBJ2-7; 9 bases match TRBD2. The CDR3 is 15 amino acids. CDR1 is SGHVS and CDR2 is FQNEAQ in the germline V gene. DNA of the CDR3: TGTGCCAGCAGAATAGCGGGAGCCCACTCCCACGAGCAGTACTTC. As protein: CASRIAGAHSHEQYF.

The chain combines TRBV7-9 with TRBJ1-4; tentatively, D is TRBD1 (5 bases). CDR3 length: 14 amino acids. The germline CDR1 and CDR2 sequences are SEHNR and FQNEAQ (reference sequence). V was cut by 4 bases and J by 2 bases, with 8 bases left in between. The CDR3 DNA is TGTGCCAGCAGCTATGGGGCGACTAATGAAAAACTGTTTTTT. The encoded protein is CASSYGATNEKLFF.

In its sample, this clonotype was seen once. This may come from a read error, since a much larger clone is one base off. The rearrangement uses TRBV5-1 and TRBJ2-7, with D unresolved. The CDR3 is made up of 14 amino acids. CDR1 and CDR2 from the germline V gene are SGHRS and YFSETQ. CDR3 nucleotide sequence: TGCGCCAGCAGCTTGGAGGTGACACACTACGAGCTGTACTTC. It translates to CASSLEVTHYELYF. The complete variable domain, with remaining parts taken from reference TRBV5-1 and TRBJ2-7, reads KAGVTQTPRYLIKTRGQQVTLSCSPISGHRSVSWYQQTPGQGLQFLFEYFSETQRNKGNFPGRFSGRQFSNSRSEMNVSTLELGDSALYLCASSLEVTHYELYFGPGTRLTVT.

The V call is TRBV19, the J call TRBJ1-6, with D hard to call. This CDR3 is built from 14 residues. The ends were cut back, 3 bases at V and 7 bases at J, with 10 bases in the middle. Germline CDR1 is LNHDA and CDR2 is SQIVND (reference sequence). CDR3 DNA: TGTGCCAGTAGTATCCGGGGAGGAAATTCACCCCTCCACTTT. It encodes CASSIRGGNSPLHF.

The chain uses TRBV6-5 and TRBJ2-1; no clear D gene. The germline gives CDR1 MNHEY, CDR2 SVGAGI. This CDR3 region has 14 residues. V lost 2 bases and J lost 6, with 11 bases in between. The CDR3, as DNA: TGTGCCAGCAGTTACCTGGATAGCCCCAATGAGCAGTTCTTC. Translated, it gives CASSYLDSPNEQFF.

The V and J genes are TRBV7-7 and TRBJ2-5; no clear D gene. V lost 5 bases and J 7 bases, leaving 14 bases between the germline ends. The CDR3 contains 13 residues. Germline V CDR1 and CDR2: SSHAT, FNYEAQ (reference sequence). This CDR3 reads CASSPLETGTQYF. CDR3 bases: TGTGCCAGCAGCCCTCTAGAGACGGGGACCCAGTACTTC.

This clonotype was seen ten or more times. The chain has TRBV6-5 and TRBJ2-1; 8 nucleotides align to TRBD2. Germline V CDR1 and CDR2: MNHEY, SVGAGI. This CDR3 contains 16 residues. V lost 2 bases to trimming and J lost 0 bases; unmatched junction nucleotides: 3. The CDR3 nucleotides read TGTGCCAGCAGTTACCCTACTAGCGGCTCCTACAATGAGCAGTTCTTC. This codes for CASSYPTSGSYNEQFF.